Sequencing of this T cell receptor (beta chain) was carried out in a study of blood T cell repertoires in COVID-19. Study overall: The origin of the acute and convalescent COVID-19 samples was the United States, Italy and Spain. PBMCs, B-cell-depleted T cells, or T cells were the source of the cDNA or gDNA that made up the material.

Trimming cost V 10 bases and J 7 bases, with 11 bases left between them. The CDR3 loop spans 11 amino acids. Per germline, CDR1 ENHRY and CDR2 SYGVKD. Study processing details: Nucleated cell number was recorded as an estimate derived from reference gene primer amplification. Data came from immunoSEQ multiplex PCR; TCRdb stores just in-frame clones and leaves some out. V, J and clone size were drawn from that table, and D and trimming were deduced from the DNA. The sample includes hundreds of thousands of clones, roughly 89% of them seen just once. The material sequenced was peripheral blood. The clonotype was recovered from a woman aged 25 to 39 with active or convalescent COVID-19. V is TRBV10-3 and J is TRBJ2-1; D is possibly TRBD2 (6 bases). CDR3 sequence (DNA): TGTGCCACGGGCGGGGTGAATGAGCAGTTCTTC. It specifies CATGGVNEQFF.